Following are 11 T cell receptor beta chains from one sample sequenced in a study of blood T cells in healthy people across ages. Primed by a sample-barcoded 5' primer and a J-beta primer mix, a second PCR proceeded for about 7 to 12 cycles. TCRdb reanalysed the 5' RACE reads using MiXCR and keeps one entry per CDR3 protein. This repertoire shows approximately 780,000 distinct CDR3 sequences, roughly 25% found once; its top ten account for about 3%. These data were likewise used in another study, on T cells of mothers and their children.

Sequences were obtained from blood. These receptors all stem from a boy between 10 and 17 years old in good health.

This clonotype was seen only once. The V call is TRBV6-6, the J call TRBJ2-5; the D is unclear. The J call may be mistaken, given a closer DNA end match to TRBJ2-1. The V gene's germline CDR1 is MNHNY and CDR2 SVGAGI (reference sequence). The CDR3 is 13 amino acids. Here the CDR3 reads CASSYTSYNEQFF. The CDR3 DNA reads as TGTGCCAGCAGTTACACCTCTTACAATGAGCAGTTCTTC.

The V call is TRBV6-5, the J call TRBJ1-2; 7 bases map to TRBD1. Looked up from germline, CDR1 is MNHEY and CDR2 is SVGAGI. The CDR3 has 14 amino acids. Trimming removed 0 bases from V and 8 bases from J; junction bases left unmatched: 6. CDR3 in amino acids: CASSYSTGRGGYTF. CDR3 in DNA: TGTGCCAGCAGTTACTCGACAGGGAGAGGGGGCTACACCTTC.

This clonotype was seen repeatedly, ten times or more. CDR3 bases: TGTGCCAGCAGCCCGACTAGCGGGGGTGAGACCCAGTACTTC. Its protein is CASSPTSGGETQYF. V usage is TRBV7-3 and J usage is TRBJ2-5, with TRBD2 matching 12 bases. V gave up 5 bases and J gave up 5 bases; unmatched junction bases: 3. The CDR3 runs 14 residues. Germline lookup yields CDR1 SGHTA and CDR2 FQGTGA.

There are a few counts of this clonotype. The V call is TRBV11-2, the J call TRBJ2-5; D not resolved. With the DNA end fitting TRBJ2-7 better, the J assignment may be wrong. The CDR3 contains 15 residues. Per germline, CDR1 SGHAT and CDR2 FQNNGV. In nucleotides, the CDR3 is TGTGCCAGCAGCTTAGAGCGGTCCTCCGTGTACGAGCAGTACTTC. Protein: CASSLERSSVYEQYF.

Details on this clonotype: A read error may produce the germline difference seen at one junction end. The V call is TRBV4-2, the J call TRBJ2-7, with TRBD2 as a possible D gene (6 bases). This CDR3 contains 16 residues. The germline V gene has CDR1 LGHNA and CDR2 YNFKEQ. The CDR3 here is CASSHPGRGSSYEQYF. The CDR3 region has the DNA TGTGCCAGCAGCCATCCGGGACGGGGGAGCTCCTACGAGCAGTACTTT.

This clonotype was counted a few times. The chain recombines TRBV12-3 or TRBV12-4 with TRBJ1-5; possible D gene TRBD1, 6 bases. Trimming left V 2 bases short and J 1 base short, with 12 bases between. The CDR3 runs 16 residues. The CDR3 region has the DNA TGTGCCAGCAGTTTAAGGGCAGGGGCAAGCAATCAGCCCCAGCATTTT. Translation gives CASSLRAGASNQPQHF.

The sample holds many counts of this clonotype. Written as DNA, the CDR3 is TGCAGTGCTAGAGGAACTAGCGGGGGCCAAGAGACCCAGTACTTC. Translated, it gives CSARGTSGGQETQYF. This sequence joins TRBV20-1 and TRBJ2-5; the match to TRBD2 covers 11 bases. This CDR3 contains 15 residues. CDR1 DFQATT and CDR2 SNEGSKA come from the germline V gene (reference sequence). With 1 base clipped from V and 1 base from J, the junction kept 2 bases outside the gene matches.

V usage is TRBV28 and J usage is TRBJ2-5; 10 nucleotides line up with TRBD1. The J call may be faulty, since TRBJ2-7 better matches the DNA end. From germline, CDR1 is MDHEN and CDR2 SYDVKM. This CDR3 has 16 amino acids. CDR3 sequence reads: CASSLWTGGASYEQYF. CDR3 DNA sequence: TGTGCCAGCAGTTTATGGACAGGGGGCGCCTCCTACGAGCAGTACTTC.

The rearrangement links TRBV3-1 to TRBJ1-2, with 7 bases fitting TRBD1. Trimming removed 2 bases from V and 4 bases from J; junction bases left unmatched: 7. The germline V gene has CDR1 LGHDT and CDR2 YNNKEL (reference sequence). The CDR3 contains 15 residues. CDR3 coding DNA: TGTGCCAGCAGCCAAACTTCGACAGGGCTCTATGGCTACACCTTC. Its translation: CASSQTSTGLYGYTF. Using reference TRBV3-1 and TRBJ1-2 for the parts outside the CDR3, the full variable domain is DTAVSQTPKYLVTQMGNDKSIKCEQNLGHDTMYWYKQDSKKFLKIMFSYNNKELIINETVPNRFSPKSPDKAHLNLHINSLELGDSAVYFCASSQTSTGLYGYTFGSGTRLTVV.

The CDR3 is CASSDTGNYGYTF. Here the CDR3 DNA reads TGTGCCAGCAGTGATACAGGCAACTATGGCTACACCTTC. The V gene is TRBV2, the J gene TRBJ1-2; D perhaps matches TRBD1 (5 bases). This CDR3 is built from 13 residues. Trimming removed 3 bases at V and 2 bases at J, with 7 bases between. CDR1 is SNHLY, CDR2 FYNNEI, per germline.

This clonotype was seen a few times. The CDR3 sequence: CASSLGTSGALSYNEQFF. CDR3 sequence (DNA): TGTGCCAGCAGCCTAGGGACTAGCGGGGCCCTCTCCTACAATGAGCAGTTCTTC. J is TRBJ2-1 and V is TRBV11-2; 13 bases match TRBD2. The CDR3 extends over 18 amino acids. Trimming removed 5 bases from V and 0 bases from J; junction bases left unmatched: 7. CDR1 is SGHAT, CDR2 FQNNGV, per germline.